The source of this TCR beta chain is a study of shared clonotypes between healthy human individuals. Concerning this clone: The antigen remains unidentified.

Study-level points and caveats: When naive CD4 clonotypes were compared across four donors, around 5% were shared. Enrolling few donors narrowed the genetic and exposure-history diversity that was represented.

Every contributor of samples was a Caucasian grown-up residing in Nashville, Tennessee. TCRdb's copy holds only in-frame clones and misses some; the assay was immunoSEQ multiplex PCR. Among around 2.5 million clones listed, over 85% were seen once. The germline V gene has CDR1 DFQATT and CDR2 SNEGSKA (reference sequence). The CDR3 is made up of 9 amino acids. V and J are TRBV20-1 and TRBJ1-2, with a possible D match to TRBD1 (6 bases). Source material: naive CD4+ T cells from PBMCs. Subset in this sample: CD45RA+ positively selected. The receptor was derived from a man younger than 35 in good health. Some clones in this sample may be carry-over from other donors' samples. CDR3 sequence reads: CLGGRDYTF. CDR3 bases: TGCTTGGGGGGCAGGGACTACACCTTC.